This T cell receptor (beta chain) comes out of a study of T cells in localized non-small cell lung cancer (dated by TCRdb to the early 2020s). In the study overall: T cell repertoires of 200 to 250 early-stage NSCLC patients were analyzed, with tumors being compared against uninvolved tumor-adjacent lungs. The cohort was made up of fewer than 250 treatment-naive NSCLC patients whose localized lung tumors had been resected. Of the NSCLC patients, about 130 were male and around 99 were female, and the mean age was approximately 66 years. The paper's findings and limits, for the study overall: Longer overall survival was associated with higher blood T cell density, whereas shorter survival was associated with higher adjacent-lung clonality. Because multi-region tumor sequencing was not done, intratumor heterogeneity could not be ruled out. Because the study design was exploratory, TCR variables were selected using unadjusted p-values without false-discovery rate correction. Uninvolved tumor-adjacent lung showed the highest T cell clonality, higher than tumor, which suggests more focused antigenic responses in the uninvolved tumor-adjacent lung. A median of around 62 of the top 100 tumor clones turned up in the paired uninvolved adjacent lung, and under 30 of those clones also ranked among the top 100 of that same adjacent lung.

As regards this clone: It lacks a known antigen. The sample holds no much larger clone one base away, and base qualities are not on file.

From V the trimming removes 2 bases and from J it removes 5 bases, while the gene matches leave 9 bases of the junction unaccounted for. As encoded in the germline V gene (reference sequence), CDR1 is LNHDA while CDR2 is SQIVND. From the cysteine through the phenylalanine, the CDR3 covers 17 amino acids. Solely the CDR3 DNA is kept, with 51 bases framed from the first base. At diagnosis, tumor, uninvolved tumor-adjacent lung and peripheral blood were collected and then preserved as a mix of FFPE and fresh-frozen material. Blood samples were analyzed as peripheral blood mononuclear cells for TCR repertoire profiling. TCR beta CDR3 regions were sequenced from DNA using the immunoSEQ Assay. The source study handled its data this way. T cell density was computed as TCR beta template counts normalized to usable DNA estimated by amplifying housekeeping genes. Richness was estimated with the preseqR package, extrapolating to 400,000 templates for PBMC samples and 120,000 templates for tissue samples. Clonality was calculated as one minus Pielou's evenness. Differential abundance testing on productive amino-acid clonotypes, with a minimum total count of 5 and an alpha of 0.1, was used to identify tissue-enriched TCRs. The Jaccard Index and the Morisita Overlap Index were used to measure repertoire overlap between compartments. GLIPH grouped TCR beta CDR3s together with public tetramer-defined viral CDR3s, and a viral motif had to include at least three viral sequences and also show V-gene enrichment. What TCRdb holds here is the immuneACCESS table cut down to in-frame rearrangements. Part of the clones is not present; checked against another copy, under half of the missing clones reflect an unresolved V gene, and the others are unexplained. V and J calls and clone size are as listed in that table; D and trimming were resolved from the DNA. The sample has around 28,000 clones on record, roughly 90% of them singletons. Of the sample, approximately 2.9% is held by the ten largest clones.

The sequenced sample was peripheral blood, obtained before any cancer treatment. The chain joins TRBV19 to TRBJ2-1; 10 nucleotides in the junction match TRBD2. The sequence was obtained from a woman aged 18-50 years with stage I lung adenocarcinoma. The bases read TGTGCCAGTAGTATATTATCCGGGACTAGCGAGGACAATGAGCAGTTCTTC. This translates into CASSILSGTSEDNEQFF. The entire variable domain, with the stretches around the CDR3 drawn from the reference TRBV19 and TRBJ2-1 proteins, is DGGITQSPKYLFRKEGQNVTLSCEQNLNHDAMYWYRQDPGQGLRLIYYSQIVNDFQKGDIAEGYSVSREKKESFPLTVTSAQKNPTAFYLCASSILSGTSEDNEQFFGPGTRLTVL.